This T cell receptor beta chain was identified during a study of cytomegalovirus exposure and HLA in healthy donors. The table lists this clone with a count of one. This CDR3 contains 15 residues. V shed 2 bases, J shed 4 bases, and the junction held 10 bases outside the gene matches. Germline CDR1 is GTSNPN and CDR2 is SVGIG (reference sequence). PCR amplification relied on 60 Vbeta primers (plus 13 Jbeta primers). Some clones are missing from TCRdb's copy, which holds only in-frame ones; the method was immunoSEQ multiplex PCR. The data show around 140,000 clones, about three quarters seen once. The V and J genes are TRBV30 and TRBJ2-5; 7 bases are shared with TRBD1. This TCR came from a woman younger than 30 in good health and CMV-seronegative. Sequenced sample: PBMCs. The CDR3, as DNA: TGTGCCTGGAGTCAATACAGGGGTTCGGGAGAGACCCAGTACTTC. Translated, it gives CAWSQYRGSGETQYF. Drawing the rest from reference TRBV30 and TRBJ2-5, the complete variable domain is SQTIHQWPATLVQPVGSPLSLECTVEGTSNPNLYWYRQAAGRGLQLLFYSVGIGQISSEVPQNLSASRPQDRQFILSSKKLLLSDSGFYLCAWSQYRGSGETQYFGPGTRLLVL.